Sequencing of this TCR beta chain was carried out in a study of OX40 agonist ivuxolimab in advanced cancers. Turning to the study itself: Males comprised roughly four fifths of the group, whose mean age was roughly 64 years (range about 20 to 85).

On this clone itself: What it recognizes is unknown.

Study-level results: On average, a greater number of expanded clones characterised CD8+ T cells relative to CD4+.

After removal of 9 bases from V and 0 bases from J, the junction contained 17 bases not matched to a gene. From germline, CDR1 is LNHDA and CDR2 SQIVND (reference sequence). There are 18 residues in the CDR3. Some clones are missing from TCRdb's copy, which holds only in-frame ones; the method was immunoSEQ multiplex PCR. Altogether more than 50,000 clones are present, 70% to 90% being singletons, with the ten largest covering approximately 2%. This specimen was CD4+ or CD8+ T cells sorted from blood, taken in a trial of the OX40 agonist ivuxolimab. This sequence joins TRBV19 and TRBJ1-3, with 7 bases lining up with TRBD1. This TCR was sampled from an adult with an advanced solid tumor such as melanoma, head and neck, liver or kidney cancer. As DNA, the CDR3 is TGTGCCAGCACAGCCATCGCCGGGACAGACTCCTCTGGAAACACCATATATTTT. Translation gives CASTAIAGTDSSGNTIYF.